This T cell receptor beta chain was sequenced during a study of radiation and T cells in renal cell carcinoma. For the study at large: Nephrectomy followed 15 Gy stereotactic body radiation by 4 weeks.

Assay: immunoSEQ multiplex PCR; the TCRdb copy retains only in-frame clones and omits some. The sample gives about 95,000 clones, 75% to 90% of which show up once; 7% to 9% is in the top ten. This CDR3 comprises 12 residues. Germline V gives CDR1 SEHNR, CDR2 FQNEAQ (reference sequence). Losses at the gene ends were 8 bases for V and 5 bases for J; bases not matched to a gene: 4. Study findings and constraints: Without pretreatment biopsies, baseline tumor clonotype presence was undetermined.

Time point noted: baseline pretreatment blood. Sample treatment: 15 Gy SBRT to primary tumor, nephrectomy 4 weeks later. Radiation-treated patients gave blood at baseline, week 2 and week 4. Comment on this clone: The antigen is undetermined.

Sample: blood, taken from a patient whose treatment included radiotherapy and nephrectomy. The chain carries TRBV7-9 and TRBJ2-7, with TRBD1 identical over 9 bases. The source of this sequence is a man aged 50 or older with renal cell carcinoma. CDR3 amino acids: CASQGQGNEQYF. The DNA of the CDR3 is TGTGCCAGCCAGGGACAGGGAAACGAGCAGTACTTC.